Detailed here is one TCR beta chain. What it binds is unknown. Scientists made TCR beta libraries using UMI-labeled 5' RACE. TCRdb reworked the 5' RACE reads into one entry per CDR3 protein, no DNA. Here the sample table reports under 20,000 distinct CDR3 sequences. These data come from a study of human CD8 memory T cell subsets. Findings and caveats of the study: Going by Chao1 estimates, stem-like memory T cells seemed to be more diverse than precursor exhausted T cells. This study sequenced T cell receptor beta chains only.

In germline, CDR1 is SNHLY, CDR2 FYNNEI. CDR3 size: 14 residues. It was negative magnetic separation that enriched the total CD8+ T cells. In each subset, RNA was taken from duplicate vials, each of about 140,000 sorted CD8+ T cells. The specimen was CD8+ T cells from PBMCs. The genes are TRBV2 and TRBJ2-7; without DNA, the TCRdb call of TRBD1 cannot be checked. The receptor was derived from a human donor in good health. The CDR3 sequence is CASSFLMDTYEQYF.